Shown below are 19 T cell receptor beta chains from a single sample sequenced in a study of T cell responses to AZD1222 COVID-19 vaccine. Sequenced by immunoSEQ multiplex PCR; TCRdb stores in-frame clones only, minus some. The table has roughly 67,000 clones, around 89% seen once. Sequenced here: peripheral blood, sampled on day 0 of AZD1222 vaccination. The source is an adult in good health.

The chain links TRBV27 to TRBJ2-7, with D tentatively TRBD1 or TRBD2 (5 bases each). The CDR3 sequence is 15 residues long. Germline values: CDR1 MNHEY, CDR2 SMNVEV (reference sequence). Trimming left V 0 bases short and J 2 bases short, with 11 bases between. CDR3 in amino acids: CASSLSGTDTYEQYF. The CDR3 nucleotides are TGTGCCAGCAGTTTATCGGGGACGGACACCTACGAGCAGTACTTC.

V gene TRBV12-3 or TRBV12-4 combines with J gene TRBJ2-1, with D unresolved. The length of the CDR3 is 12 residues. The V gene lost 4 bases and the J gene lost 6 bases, with 7 bases spanning the gap. The CDR3 coding sequence is TGTGCCAGCAGTTCCGCCAGCAATGAGCAGTTCTTC. Translating gives CASSSASNEQFF.

This clone was found a few times. CDR3 region: CAGRRHRVGYGYTF. CDR3 in DNA: TGTGCCGGTCGACGCCACAGGGTCGGTTATGGCTACACCTTC. The V and J genes are TRBV5-7 and TRBJ1-2; a possible D gene is TRBD1 (6 bases). TRBV5-7 is classed as an ORF, of uncertain function. Trimming removed 10 bases at V and 5 bases at J, with 21 bases between. The CDR3 runs to 14 residues.

The genes are TRBV11-3 and TRBJ2-2; D is unresolved. Germline values: CDR1 SGHNT, CDR2 YENEEA. Trimming removed 3 bases at V and 3 bases at J, with 2 bases between. The CDR3 spans 12 residues. This CDR3 reads CASSFDTGELFF. CDR3 sequence (DNA): TGTGCCAGCAGCTTCGACACCGGGGAGCTGTTTTTT.

The rearrangement uses TRBV9 and TRBJ2-2, with 12 bases fitting TRBD2. In germline, CDR1 is SGDLS, CDR2 YYNGEE. CDR3 length: 20 residues. V dropped 3 bases and J dropped 0; count of bases not matched to a gene: 12. CDR3 sequence reads: CASSGAPGLAGWANTGELFF. The DNA of the CDR3 is TGTGCCAGCAGCGGGGCGCCGGGACTAGCGGGTTGGGCGAACACCGGGGAGCTGTTTTTT.

The rearrangement links TRBV5-4 to TRBJ2-7; the D gene is possibly TRBD2 (5 bases). V lost 0 bases, J lost 0 bases, and 10 bases lay in between. The V gene's germline CDR1 is SGHNT and CDR2 YYREEE (reference sequence). The CDR3 is 15 amino acids. CDR3 protein: CASSLEPGSSYEQYF. CDR3 nucleotides: TGTGCCAGCAGCTTGGAGCCGGGGAGCTCCTACGAGCAGTACTTC.

The chain uses TRBV30 and TRBJ2-5; TRBD2 might be the D (5 bases). The germline CDR1 and CDR2 sequences are GTSNPN and SVGIG (reference sequence). The V and J ends lost 3 bases and 5 bases respectively, with 7 bases between them. This CDR3 is built from 11 residues. The DNA of the CDR3 is TGTGCCTGGAGGCCGGGGGAGACCCAGTACTTC. It is translated as CAWRPGETQYF.

The V and J genes are TRBV4-1 and TRBJ2-3; perhaps D is TRBD1 or TRBD2 (6 bases each). This CDR3 is built from 16 residues. CDR1 is MGHRA and CDR2 is YSYEKL in the germline V gene. V was pared by 3 bases and J by 5 bases, with 18 bases between. The DNA for the CDR3 is TGCGCCAGCAGCCAGGTTCCCTCGGGGGCGCGAGATACGCAGTATTTT. Amino acid sequence: CASSQVPSGARDTQYF.

The J gene is TRBJ2-2, the V gene TRBV6-5; TRBD2 might be the D (6 bases). Per germline, CDR1 MNHEY and CDR2 SVGAGI. This CDR3 spans 14 amino acids. Trimming shortened V by 5 bases and J by 7 bases, and 14 bases separated the two germline ends. Written as DNA, the CDR3 is TGTGCCAGCAGTACCCGCCCCGGGGGCGGGGAGCTGTTTTTT. It codes for CASSTRPGGGELFF.

In DNA, the CDR3 is TGTGCCAGCAGCCAAGGGTCTAGCTCGTACCCCGAGACCCAGTACTTC. Amino acids: CASSQGSSSYPETQYF. This chain uses TRBV14 with TRBJ2-5, with D possibly matching TRBD2 (5 bases). In germline, CDR1 is SGHDN, CDR2 FVKESK. Trimming stripped 1 base from V and 5 bases from J, with 17 bases between. The CDR3 has 16 residues.

The rearrangement joins TRBV21-1 to TRBJ2-1; whether TRBD2, the table's D call, matches the DNA was not checked. TRBV21-1 is a known pseudogene. The CDR3 spans 16 residues. The CDR3 reads CASSTSCGCPYNEQFF. CDR3 sequence (DNA): TGTGCCAGCAGCACCTCATGCGGGTGCCCCTACAATGAGCAGTTCTTC.

The chain recombines TRBV7-2 with TRBJ1-5, with D possibly TRBD1 on 6 matching bases. V lost 2 bases, J lost 5 bases, and 7 bases lay in between. This CDR3 comprises 13 residues. In germline, CDR1 is SGHTA, CDR2 FQGNSA. CDR3 bases: TGTGCCAGCAGCTTAAGGGGGGATCAGCCCCAGCATTTT. This gives the protein CASSLRGDQPQHF.

V gene TRBV9 combines with J gene TRBJ2-5, with TRBD1 matching over 9 bases. The CDR3 runs to 16 residues. CDR1 is SGDLS and CDR2 is YYNGEE in the germline V gene. Trimming at V came to 0 bases and at J to 3 bases, leaving 6 bases not matched to a gene. The CDR3 coding sequence is TGTGCCAGCAGCGTAGATGGGACAGGGCTTAAAGAGACCCAGTACTTC. It codes for CASSVDGTGLKETQYF.

This sequence joins TRBV19 and TRBJ1-1, with 7 positions matching TRBD1. CDR1 LNHDA and CDR2 SQIVND come from the germline V gene (reference sequence). The CDR3 extends over 13 amino acids. The V and J ends lost 6 bases and 11 bases, in that order; junction bases with no gene match: 12. In DNA, the CDR3 is TGTGCCAGTAGCTGGGGAGGGGGCGCGGGCGCTTTCTTT. The encoded protein is CASSWGGGAGAFF.

The chain carries TRBV5-1 and TRBJ1-1, with D unresolved. The CDR3 is made up of 13 amino acids. The germline V and J ends were trimmed by 0 bases and 2 bases, with 5 bases remaining between them. Per the germline V gene, CDR1 is SGHRS and CDR2 is YFSETQ. The CDR3 loop is CASSLEPNTEAFF. CDR3 DNA sequence: TGCGCCAGCAGCTTGGAACCTAACACTGAAGCTTTCTTT. The complete variable domain, with remaining parts taken from reference TRBV5-1 and TRBJ1-1, reads KAGVTQTPRYLIKTRGQQVTLSCSPISGHRSVSWYQQTPGQGLQFLFEYFSETQRNKGNFPGRFSGRQFSNSRSEMNVSTLELGDSALYLCASSLEPNTEAFFGQGTRLTVV.

The chain has TRBV7-9 and TRBJ1-2; no clear D gene. CDR3 length: 13 residues. Per germline, CDR1 SEHNR and CDR2 FQNEAQ (reference sequence). V gave up 5 bases and J gave up 3 bases, with 10 bases separating them. The CDR3: CASSPARDYGYTF. Written as DNA, the CDR3 is TGTGCCAGCAGCCCCGCGAGAGACTATGGCTACACCTTC.

The chain combines TRBV4-3 with TRBJ1-6; D gene unclear. Germline CDR1 and CDR2: LGHNA and YSLEER. The CDR3 extends over 17 amino acids. The V gene lost 4 bases and the J gene lost 1 base, with 14 bases spanning the gap. Here the CDR3 DNA reads TGCGCCAGCAGCCGTAACCGCGACGGATCCTATAATTCACCCCTCCACTTT. Residues: CASSRNRDGSYNSPLHF.

This chain links TRBV4-1 with TRBJ2-3; 8 bases map to TRBD2. The germline gives CDR1 MGHRA, CDR2 YSYEKL. V was pared by 4 bases and J by 3 bases, with 6 bases of the junction left unmatched. This CDR3 is 15 amino acids long. DNA for the CDR3: TGCGCCAGCAGCCCTCGGGAGGGCGTGACAGATACGCAGTATTTT. Translation gives CASSPREGVTDTQYF.

The chain is built from TRBV2 and TRBJ1-1, with unresolved D. This CDR3 spans 11 amino acids. The V end was cut by 11 bases, the J end by 2 bases, with 9 bases between. In germline, CDR1 is SNHLY, CDR2 FYNNEI. Written as DNA, the CDR3 is TGTGCCCCGCAGACAAACACTGAAGCTTTCTTT. Translating it yields CAPQTNTEAFF.